Sequencing of this TCR beta chain was carried out in a study of T-cell memory formation after mild COVID-19. Study-level background: Clusters of TCRs were largely donor specific.

TCRalpha and TCRbeta libraries used 5'RACE with constant-segment primers and UMIs. TCRdb used MiXCR to reprocess the 5' RACE reads, holding one entry per CDR3 protein. The profile shows 95,000 to 110,000 distinct CDR3 sequences, around 15% of them singletons. Findings of the study overall: Contracting clones from day 15 to 85 had balanced CD4/CD8; later expanders favoured CD4+. The study detected some responding clones in pre-infection memory, suggesting cross-reactive memory joined.

The table lists this clonotype with a few counts. Its cognate antigen is unknown. Germline V gives CDR1 LGHDT, CDR2 YNNKEL (reference sequence). J lost 6 bases, V lost 4 bases, and 6 bases had no gene match. The CDR3 has 15 amino acids. V and J are TRBV3-1 and TRBJ1-4; 9 bases line up with TRBD1. Sequencing was carried out using PBMCs or a T cell subset sorted from them (not recorded which). This clonotype was sampled from a man aged 18 to 29 who had mild COVID-19 (a few samples of this study predate the infection). Cell type and time point are not known. The CDR3 region is CASSPPRTGDEKLFF. The CDR3 nucleotides are TGTGCCAGCAGCCCGCCTAGGACAGGGGATGAAAAACTGTTTTTT.